This T cell receptor beta chain appears in the sequencing data of a study of blood T cells in healthy people across ages. A remark on this clonotype: What it recognizes is unknown.

Study-wide points: It was the long-lived donors that had more naive CD4+ cells and higher diversity than aged donors.

The second PCR ran about 6 to 11 cycles with a sample-barcoded 5' primer and J-beta primers. MiXCR, applied by TCRdb to the 5' RACE reads, yields one record per CDR3 protein. The sample consists of 850,000 to 1,300,000 distinct CDR3 sequences, 45% of them appearing once. CDR3 length: 19 residues. Germline CDR1 reads MDHEN; CDR2 reads SYDVKM. J gave up 0 bases and V 8 bases, and 20 bases lay outside the gene matches. The origin of this receptor is a woman aged 60-75 years in good health. Sequencing input: blood. The V gene is TRBV28, the J gene TRBJ1-2, with 8 bases fitting TRBD1. DNA of the CDR3: TGTGCCAGCCGCGGACGGGGTGGGGACAGGCCCTTATCTAACTATGGCTACACCTTC. Amino acid sequence: CASRGRGGDRPLSNYGYTF.